What follows describes a single TCR beta chain. The antigen is undetermined. This entry is derived from a study of T cell responses to AZD1222 COVID-19 vaccine. General observations from the study: None of the repertoires were sampled until the peak T cell response had passed.

Assay used: immunoSEQ multiplex PCR; TCRdb lists only in-frame clones, some missing. The table shows about 120,000 clones, with approximately 88% occurring only once. V dropped 4 bases and J dropped 1 base, with 13 bases sitting between them. CDR3 size: 15 residues. CDR1 is LGHDT, CDR2 YNNKEL, per germline (reference sequence). This TCR came from an adult in good health. The chain combines TRBV3-1 (or the pseudogene TRBV3-2) with TRBJ1-1; D gene ambiguous. Specimen: peripheral blood, collected on day 0 of AZD1222 vaccination. This CDR3 is CASSLRRGWNTEAFF. CDR3 nucleotides: TGTGCCAGCAGCCTTCGCAGAGGCTGGAACACTGAAGCTTTCTTT.